This TCR beta chain appears in the sequencing data of a study of T cells after yellow fever vaccination. From the 5' RACE reads, TCRdb called clonotypes with MiXCR, one entry per CDR3 protein. The sample holds approximately 170,000 distinct CDR3 sequences, approximately 10% seen once. This sequence originates from a young man who received the YFV17D yellow fever vaccine. The specimen was CD8+ T cells sorted from PBMCs, collected 15 days after the yellow fever booster vaccination.

The CDR3 loop is CASSLGLDNGEQFF. For the CDR3, the DNA is TGTGCCAGCAGCTTGGGACTAGACAACGGTGAGCAGTTCTTC. This chain links TRBV5-4 with TRBJ2-1; tentatively, D is TRBD2 (6 bases). V was shortened by 0 bases and J by 9 bases, with 13 bases between the two germline ends. The CDR3 loop spans 14 amino acids. Per the germline V gene, CDR1 is SGHNT and CDR2 is YYREEE (reference sequence).